The 16 T cell receptor beta chains reported below all come from one sample, sequenced in a study of early T cells in non-severe SARS-CoV-2 infection. From the 5' RACE reads, TCRdb called clonotypes with MiXCR, one entry per CDR3 protein. The sample consists of under 60,000 distinct CDR3 sequences, over 7% of them appearing once. Material: whole blood. All receptors derive from an adult who was a healthcare worker with PCR-confirmed SARS-CoV-2 infection or an uninfected control (not recorded which).

Ten or more counts support this clonotype. The chain joins TRBV7-6 to TRBJ2-7; possible D gene TRBD1, 5 bases. Trimming removed 1 base from V and 2 bases from J, with 6 bases in between. The CDR3 is 13 amino acids. In germline, CDR1 is SGHVS, CDR2 FNYEAQ. CDR3 sequence (DNA): TGTGCCAGCAGCTTAGGCAGGGCCTACGAGCAGTACTTC. This gives the protein CASSLGRAYEQYF.

This clonotype has just a few counts. This rearrangement joins TRBV4-2 to TRBJ1-2; 9 nucleotides match TRBD1. The V segment lost 1 base and the J segment 4 bases; nucleotides outside the gene matches: 7. The length of the CDR3 is 16 residues. Germline V gives CDR1 LGHNA, CDR2 YNFKEQ. The CDR3 DNA reads TGTGCCAGCAGCCAAGCGAACAGGGGGCGGGTCTATGGCTACACCTTC. Amino acids: CASSQANRGRVYGYTF.

The V gene is TRBV7-2, the J gene TRBJ1-6; no definite D call. The CDR3 is made up of 16 amino acids. Germline CDR1 and CDR2: SGHTA and FQGNSA. Trimming removed 1 base from V and 13 bases from J, with 20 bases in between. CDR3 sequence: CASSLESRQKLPPLHF. As DNA, the CDR3 is TGTGCCAGCAGCTTAGAGTCGCGGCAAAAACTGCCGCCCCTCCACTTT.

This clonotype was seen more than once but under ten times. V gene TRBV25-1 combines with J gene TRBJ2-7; D not resolved. This CDR3 is built from 13 residues. V was pared by 0 bases and J by 2 bases, with 5 bases between. The germline CDR1 and CDR2 sequences are MGHDK and SYGVNS. This CDR3 reads CASSEYGAYEQYF. CDR3 nucleotides: TGTGCCAGCAGTGAATATGGGGCCTACGAGCAGTACTTC.

The table lists this clonotype with many counts. This chain links TRBV6-5 with TRBJ2-4; TRBD1 matches at 10 bases. This CDR3 spans 15 amino acids. V was pared by 2 bases and J by 6 bases, with 4 bases of the junction left unmatched. Germline V gene data show CDR1 as MNHEY and CDR2 as SVGAGI. The CDR3 nucleotides are TGTGCCAGCAGTTACAGCGGGACAGGGGTAAACATTCAGTACTTC. It translates to CASSYSGTGVNIQYF.

In its sample, this clonotype was seen many times. The rearrangement joins TRBV14 to TRBJ2-7; tentative D call: TRBD2 (5 bases). Trimming shortened V by 4 bases and J by 0 bases, and 13 bases separated the two germline ends. Germline CDR1 SGHDN, CDR2 FVKESK. CDR3 size: 15 residues. CDR3 sequence: CASSPRGSSSYEQYF. The CDR3 DNA sequence: TGTGCCAGCAGCCCCCGTGGGAGTAGCTCCTACGAGCAGTACTTC.

This clonotype was found many times. The rearrangement links TRBV20-1 to TRBJ1-1, with D unclear. The CDR3 totals 14 residues. Trimming shortened V by 6 bases and J by 6 bases, and 20 bases separated the two germline ends. The germline CDR1 and CDR2 sequences are DFQATT and SNEGSKA (reference sequence). The CDR3 DNA reads TGCAGTGCGAGTGACACCGGGAAACGCCCTGAAGCTTTCTTT. It is translated as CSASDTGKRPEAFF.

This clonotype has ten or more counts. V gene TRBV19 combines with J gene TRBJ1-2; D gene ambiguous. The CDR3 sequence is 17 residues long. V dropped 9 bases and J dropped 0 bases, with 23 bases sitting between them. Germline V gene sequence: CDR1 LNHDA, CDR2 SQIVND (reference sequence). CDR3 DNA: TGTGCCAGCGAAAGCACGTTTGGAGGGTTTTCTAACTATGGCTACACCTTC. Protein sequence: CASESTFGGFSNYGYTF.

This clonotype was observed a handful of times. Germline is not matched at one junction end, which may reflect a read error. This chain joins TRBV12-3 or TRBV12-4 and TRBJ1-2; D possibly corresponds to TRBD1 (6 bases). This CDR3 spans 11 amino acids. CDR3 in amino acids: CASSLSSGVNF. In DNA, the CDR3 is TGTGCCAGCAGTTTAAGTTCAGGGGTTAACTTC.

At least ten counts were recorded for this clonotype. The V call is TRBV20-1, the J call TRBJ2-2, with 7 bases that match TRBD2. V lost 0 bases to trimming and J lost 0 bases; unmatched junction nucleotides: 7. The CDR3 covers 17 residues. In germline, CDR1 is DFQATT, CDR2 SNEGSKA (reference sequence). DNA of the CDR3: TGCAGTGCTAGAGACCTGACTAGCCGAACGAACACCGGGGAGCTGTTTTTT. Translating gives CSARDLTSRTNTGELFF.

The J gene is TRBJ2-5, the V gene TRBV20-1, with 10 bases aligning to TRBD1. CDR1 is DFQATT, CDR2 SNEGSKA, per germline (reference sequence). V lost 4 bases to trimming and J lost 5 bases; unmatched junction nucleotides: 7. The CDR3 consists of 14 residues. CDR3 protein: CSATGDRGVETQYF. The CDR3 DNA sequence: TGCAGTGCTACAGGGGACAGGGGCGTCGAGACCCAGTACTTC.

The chain has TRBV6-5 and TRBJ1-2, with a tentative D call TRBD1 (5 bases). The germline CDR1 and CDR2 sequences are MNHEY and SVGAGI. V lost 6 bases and J 6 bases, leaving 23 bases between the germline ends. The CDR3 spans 16 residues. This CDR3 reads CASRVRGNPGTHGYTF. The CDR3 region has the DNA TGTGCCAGCAGGGTACGCGGGAATCCCGGGACCCATGGCTACACCTTC.

This clonotype was detected ten times or more. The V call is TRBV6-1, the J call TRBJ2-1; 8 bases fit TRBD1. The CDR3 has 15 residues. J was trimmed by 4 bases and V by 5 bases; bases with no gene match: 7. Germline lookup yields CDR1 MNHNS and CDR2 SASEGT. In DNA, the CDR3 is TGTGCCAGCAGTCTTGACAGGGGCAGGTACAATGAGCAGTTCTTC. Encoded protein: CASSLDRGRYNEQFF.

There are many counts of this clonotype. The chain combines TRBV20-1 with TRBJ2-5; D is ambiguous. The CDR3 has 11 amino acids. Germline V CDR1 and CDR2: DFQATT, SNEGSKA (reference sequence). V was cut by 3 bases and J by 5 bases, with 7 bases left in between. CDR3 residues: CSARGLETQYF. Here the CDR3 DNA reads TGCAGTGCTAGGGGCCTGGAGACCCAGTACTTC.

This clonotype was seen many times. J is TRBJ2-2 and V is TRBV3-1, with 7 bases that match TRBD1. V trimming: 8 bases; J trimming: 5 bases; junction bases outside the gene matches: 5. Germline loops: CDR1 LGHDT, CDR2 YNNKEL (reference sequence). The CDR3 covers 13 residues. This CDR3 reads CASERQGTGELFF. CDR3 coding DNA: TGTGCCAGCGAAAGACAGGGAACCGGGGAGCTGTTTTTT.

This clonotype was observed a few times. The chain has TRBV5-1 and TRBJ2-2; D ambiguous. Between the trimmed V and J ends, which lost 1 base and 4 bases, there was a span of 14 bases. Germline V lookup: CDR1 SGHRS, CDR2 YFSETQ. The CDR3 is 16 residues long. CDR3 in DNA: TGCGCCAGCAGCTTGCTACTACCTCCAGGCACCGGGGAGCTGTTTTTT. Protein product: CASSLLLPPGTGELFF.